This passage covers 12 T cell receptor beta chains from one sample sequenced in a study of identical twins. TCRdb itself ran the 5' RACE reads through MiXCR, one entry per CDR3 protein. The sample has some 600,000 distinct CDR3 sequences, under 8.5% seen once. The sample also formed part of further work on yellow fever vaccine responses in identical twins.

The sample consisted of PBMCs. The receptor set was obtained from a woman between 18 and 29 years old in good health.

The J gene is TRBJ2-7, the V gene TRBV12-3 or TRBV12-4; 7 nucleotides line up with TRBD1. Trimming at V came to 1 base and at J to 2 bases, leaving 2 bases not matched to a gene. The CDR3 totals 14 residues. The DNA of the CDR3 is TGTGCCAGCAGTTTAGATACAGGGGCCTACGAGCAGTACTTC. It is translated as CASSLDTGAYEQYF.

This clonotype occurred many times. V usage is TRBV12-3 or TRBV12-4 and J usage is TRBJ2-5, with TRBD1 matching over 10 bases. V shed 5 bases and J 7 bases; nucleotides not matched to a gene: 4. The CDR3 covers 13 residues. CDR3 region: CASSTGQGGTQYF. As DNA, the CDR3 is TGTGCCAGCAGTACCGGACAGGGGGGGACCCAGTACTTC.

The CDR3 DNA reads as TGTGCCAGCAGCCAATTAGCGGGAGGGGCGTGGAATGAGCAGTTCTTC. Amino acids: CASSQLAGGAWNEQFF. V gene TRBV3-1 combines with J gene TRBJ2-1; 11 positions match TRBD2. CDR3 length: 16 amino acids. The trim removed 2 bases at V and 7 bases at J, leaving 7 bases unmatched. Germline values: CDR1 LGHDT, CDR2 YNNKEL (reference sequence).

This clonotype was found a few times. This chain connects TRBV4-1 to TRBJ2-2; no reliable D call. Per germline, CDR1 MGHRA and CDR2 YSYEKL. The CDR3 extends over 15 amino acids. The V gene lost 1 base and the J gene lost 2 bases, with 8 bases spanning the gap. The CDR3 is CASSQVSSNTGELFF. As DNA, the CDR3 is TGCGCCAGCAGCCAAGTCAGCTCTAACACCGGGGAGCTGTTTTTT.

V gene TRBV18 combines with J gene TRBJ1-2; TRBD1 agrees at 10 bases. Trimming at V came to 3 bases and at J to 6 bases, leaving 19 bases not matched to a gene. The CDR3 has 19 residues. Germline values: CDR1 KGHSH, CDR2 LQKENI. This chain's CDR3 is CASSPVKTGGAGRIDGYTF. CDR3 in DNA: TGTGCCAGCTCACCCGTAAAGACAGGGGGCGCGGGTAGGATCGATGGCTACACCTTC.

The chain couples TRBV20-1 to TRBJ2-1; 10 bases agree with TRBD2. The CDR3 has 14 amino acids. Germline CDR1 and CDR2: DFQATT and SNEGSKA (reference sequence). V dropped 1 base and J dropped 10; count of bases not matched to a gene: 7. The CDR3 DNA reads as TGCAGTGCTAGAGGGAGTAGCGGGAGGTGGGAGCAGTTCTTC. This translates into CSARGSSGRWEQFF.

The chain couples TRBV12-3 or TRBV12-4 to TRBJ2-1; D gene ambiguous. This CDR3 is 15 amino acids long. Trimming stripped 4 bases from V and 8 bases from J, with 18 bases between. CDR3 protein: CASSWVGVVGYEQFF. In DNA, the CDR3 is TGTGCCAGCAGTTGGGTTGGGGTCGTTGGTTATGAGCAGTTCTTC.

This chain joins TRBV29-1 and TRBJ2-1, with D unresolved. This CDR3 is built from 13 residues. Germline-derived CDR1 and CDR2 are SQVTM and ANQGSEA. V lost 7 bases and J 6 bases, leaving 16 bases between the germline ends. The CDR3 nucleotides read TGCAGCGCGCCCCGGACGGACGCCAATGAGCAGTTCTTC. Translation: CSAPRTDANEQFF.

This clonotype was counted between two and nine times. The rearrangement links TRBV27 to TRBJ2-5, with 7 nucleotides matching TRBD2. From germline, CDR1 is MNHEY and CDR2 SMNVEV (reference sequence). The CDR3 is made up of 14 amino acids. V dropped 6 bases and J dropped 4; count of bases not matched to a gene: 8. CDR3 in amino acids: CASSPQLARETQYF. CDR3 nucleotides: TGTGCCAGCAGCCCCCAACTAGCGAGAGAGACCCAGTACTTC.

This clonotype was picked up a small number of times. The CDR3 loop reads CASSVGGSENQPQHF. CDR3 bases: TGTGCCAGCAGCGTAGGTGGCAGCGAAAATCAGCCCCAGCATTTT. The J gene is TRBJ1-5, the V gene TRBV9; no firm D call. This CDR3 spans 15 amino acids. V lost 0 bases, J lost 4 bases, and 11 bases lay in between. Germline CDR1 SGDLS, CDR2 YYNGEE.

Many counts were recorded for this clonotype. V usage is TRBV7-2 and J usage is TRBJ2-2; no firm D call. Trimming removed 5 bases from V and 8 bases from J, with 12 bases in between. The CDR3 has 13 residues. Germline values: CDR1 SGHTA, CDR2 FQGNSA. CDR3 nucleotides: TGTGCCAGCAGCCCTACGGCGGTTGGGGAGCTGTTTTTT. Protein sequence: CASSPTAVGELFF.

The rearrangement uses TRBV4-1 and TRBJ2-5; 8 bases agree with TRBD1. With 0 bases clipped from V and 1 base from J, the junction kept 7 bases outside the gene matches. Germline CDR1 is MGHRA and CDR2 is YSYEKL. CDR3 length equals 17 residues. The CDR3 nucleotides read TGCGCCAGCAGCCAAGAACCACAGGGGGACGGCCAAGAGACCCAGTACTTC. It yields the protein CASSQEPQGDGQETQYF.